Following are 17 T cell receptor beta chains from one sample sequenced in a study of Ad26.COV2.S vaccination and SARS-CoV-2 variants. Only in-frame clones appear in the TCRdb table, and some are missing; sequencing was by immunoSEQ multiplex PCR. Of roughly 420,000 clones listed, 89% are singletons. Specified treatment: around 19 received Ad26.COV2.S at low or high dose, single or two shots; 5 received placebo; per-sample allocation not given. Material that was analyzed had been drawn on day 63 after the first vaccine or placebo injection. The sequencing used peripheral blood, collected in a trial of Ad26.COV2.S vaccine versus placebo. The receptors stem from a person between 18 and 60 years old who received the Ad26.COV2.S COVID-19 vaccine or a placebo.

V usage is TRBV4-1 and J usage is TRBJ2-3, with 7 positions matching TRBD2. This CDR3 has 16 residues. V trimming: 6 bases; J trimming: 2 bases; junction bases outside the gene matches: 11. Germline V gene data show CDR1 as MGHRA and CDR2 as YSYEKL. CDR3 residues: CASRPSRSGDTDTQYF. Here the CDR3 DNA reads TGCGCCAGCAGGCCCTCGCGGAGCGGGGACACAGATACGCAGTATTTT.

J is TRBJ2-7 and V is TRBV19; D uncertain. The CDR3 runs 14 residues. The germline gives CDR1 LNHDA, CDR2 SQIVND (reference sequence). V was cut by 4 bases and J by 3 bases, with 13 bases left in between. CDR3 nucleotide sequence: TGTGCCAGTAGTAATCCCCCCCGGAGCTACGAGCAGTACTTC. Translation gives CASSNPPRSYEQYF.

This chain connects TRBV7-2 to TRBJ1-2; tentatively, D is TRBD1 (5 bases). With 3 bases removed from V and 3 bases from J, the gap between germline ends came to 26 bases. The V gene's germline CDR1 is SGHTA and CDR2 FQGNSA. CDR3 length: 19 amino acids. The CDR3 region is CASSFAPWPSGRTDYGYTF. DNA for the CDR3: TGTGCCAGCAGCTTCGCCCCGTGGCCTTCGGGACGGACCGACTATGGCTACACCTTC. The whole variable domain, remainder taken from reference TRBV7-2 and TRBJ1-2, is GAGVSQSPSNKVTEKGKDVELRCDPISGHTALYWYRQSLGQGLEFLIYFQGNSAPDKSGLPSDRFSAERTGGSVSTLTIQRTQQEDSAVYLCASSFAPWPSGRTDYGYTFGSGTRLTVV.

The V and J genes are TRBV11-3 and TRBJ2-2, with D unresolved. The CDR3 runs 14 residues. V was clipped by 6 bases and J by 0 bases, with 8 bases between them. Germline lookup yields CDR1 SGHNT and CDR2 YENEEA. As DNA, the CDR3 is TGTGCCAGCAGATTAAATTCGAACACCGGGGAGCTGTTTTTT. The encoded protein is CASRLNSNTGELFF.

The rearrangement joins TRBV11-3 to TRBJ2-7; 9 bases map to TRBD1. The CDR3 totals 17 residues. The V and J ends lost 3 bases and 5 bases, in that order; junction bases with no gene match: 14. Germline V gene data show CDR1 as SGHNT and CDR2 as YENEEA. CDR3 coding DNA: TGTGCCAGCAGCTTCACAGCGGGGACAGGGTTCCATCACGAGCAGTACGTC. This encodes CASSFTAGTGFHHEQYV.

The rearrangement uses TRBV6-6 and TRBJ1-1; 8 bases are shared with TRBD1. CDR3 length: 16 residues. CDR1 MNHNY and CDR2 SVGAGI come from the germline V gene (reference sequence). The V and J ends lost 5 bases and 3 bases, in that order; junction bases with no gene match: 11. This chain's CDR3 is CASSRARGRTDTEAFF. For the CDR3, the DNA is TGTGCCAGCAGTAGGGCCAGGGGGCGTACGGACACTGAAGCTTTCTTT.

J is TRBJ2-1 and V is TRBV7-9, with D possibly TRBD2 on 6 matching bases. The CDR3 is 17 residues long. Trimming took 4 bases from V and 4 from J, leaving 20 bases between them. CDR1 is SEHNR, CDR2 FQNEAQ, per germline (reference sequence). The CDR3 spells CASSSHTGTRIYNEQFF. The CDR3 DNA reads TGTGCCAGCAGCTCCCACACCGGGACTCGCATTTACAATGAGCAGTTCTTC.

This rearrangement joins TRBV5-1 to TRBJ1-1, with D perhaps matching TRBD1 (6 bases). CDR3 length equals 15 residues. The V and J ends lost 4 bases and 0 bases respectively, with 13 bases between them. Germline values: CDR1 SGHRS, CDR2 YFSETQ. The CDR3 is CASSTMDSMNTEAFF. The CDR3 DNA follows: TGCGCCAGCAGCACCATGGACAGCATGAACACTGAAGCTTTCTTT.

This clone has just a few counts. In DNA form, the CDR3 reads TGTGCCAGCTCACCAGTTCAAGGGGACAGGGGGCGGCAGTATTTT. It yields the protein CASSPVQGDRGRQYF. The rearrangement joins TRBV18 to TRBJ2-3, with 12 bases identical to TRBD1. The junction had 8 bases not matched to a gene; V was cut back by 2 bases and J by 11 bases. CDR3 size: 15 residues. Germline values: CDR1 KGHSH, CDR2 LQKENI.

The sample holds one count of this clone. This chain uses TRBV7-6 with TRBJ2-3, with D possibly matching TRBD2 (5 bases). This CDR3 contains 13 residues. Germline V gives CDR1 SGHVS, CDR2 FNYEAQ. Trimming took 4 bases from V and 12 from J, leaving 17 bases between them. The CDR3, as DNA: TGTGCCAGCAGCTCCGGTGCGCGGGTAACACAGTATTTT. This codes for CASSSGARVTQYF.

This chain uses TRBV7-2 with TRBJ2-1; a possible D gene is TRBD2 (5 bases). This CDR3 contains 13 residues. Trimming removed 3 bases from V and 5 bases from J, with 8 bases in between. The V gene's germline CDR1 is SGHTA and CDR2 FQGNSA. CDR3 sequence: CASSFMRDNEQFF. The CDR3 DNA follows: TGTGCCAGCAGCTTTATGCGGGACAATGAGCAGTTCTTC.

The chain is built from TRBV7-8 and TRBJ1-4; D not certain. Trimming took off 5 bases at V and 6 bases at J, with 10 bases between the two ends. The CDR3 contains 13 residues. Germline CDR1 and CDR2: SGHVS and FQNEAQ. DNA for the CDR3: TGTGCCAGCAGCCCCTGGACCCATGAAAAACTGTTTTTT. Amino acid sequence: CASSPWTHEKLFF.

The chain has TRBV3-1 (or the pseudogene TRBV3-2) and TRBJ1-2, with 8 bases fitting TRBD1. The germline CDR1 and CDR2 sequences are LGHDT and YNNKEL (reference sequence). The V and J ends lost 2 bases and 3 bases, in that order; junction bases with no gene match: 5. This CDR3 region has 15 residues. The CDR3 region is CASSQNGQGDYGYTF. CDR3 DNA sequence: TGTGCCAGCAGCCAAAACGGACAGGGTGACTATGGCTACACCTTC.

This clone was recorded once. J is TRBJ2-5 and V is TRBV7-2; D gene unclear. This CDR3 has 17 residues. The V gene lost 5 bases and the J gene lost 8 bases, with 27 bases spanning the gap. In germline, CDR1 is SGHTA, CDR2 FQGNSA. CDR3 protein: CASSPPPLGVRQTTQYF. DNA of the CDR3: TGTGCCAGCAGCCCCCCCCCACTTGGAGTGCGCCAGACCACCCAGTACTTC.

V and J are TRBV5-6 and TRBJ2-7, with D perhaps TRBD1 (5 bases). The CDR3 loop spans 12 amino acids. V lost 3 bases to trimming and J lost 4 bases, with 8 bases between them. Looked up from germline, CDR1 is SGHDT and CDR2 is YYEEEE. The DNA of the CDR3 is TGTGCCAGCAGCTCCCAGGGTTACGAGCAGTACTTC. This encodes CASSSQGYEQYF.

V gene TRBV28 combines with J gene TRBJ2-5; D gene uncertain. In germline, CDR1 is MDHEN, CDR2 SYDVKM. Trimming left V 6 bases short and J 2 bases short, with 10 bases between. This CDR3 contains 13 residues. The CDR3 sequence is CASRRTYQETQYF. The DNA for the CDR3 is TGTGCCAGCAGAAGGACCTATCAAGAGACCCAGTACTTC.

The chain joins TRBV18 to TRBJ1-1, with TRBD1 identical over 8 bases. V lost 2 bases to trimming and J lost 5 bases; unmatched junction nucleotides: 7. Germline V CDR1 and CDR2: KGHSH, LQKENI. The CDR3 has 15 residues. This CDR3 reads CASSPMQGARTEAFF. The CDR3 DNA reads TGTGCCAGCTCACCAATGCAGGGGGCTAGAACTGAAGCTTTCTTT.